This T cell receptor beta chain was sequenced for a study of T-cell memory formation after mild COVID-19. This clonotype has more than one count but fewer than ten. Sample barcodes and UMIs were carried by the TCR alpha and TCR beta cDNA libraries that 5'RACE generated with constant-segment primers. TCRdb ran MiXCR on the 5' RACE reads and lists one entry per CDR3 protein. The table has about 470,000 distinct CDR3 sequences, around a sixth seen once. The sequenced sample consisted of PBMCs or a T cell subset sorted from them (not recorded which). This TCR came from an adult woman who had mild COVID-19 (a few samples of this study predate the infection). Cell type and time point are not known.

CDR3 DNA sequence: TGCAGCGTTGAAATGGGAGATTCCTACGAGCAGTACTTC. As protein: CSVEMGDSYEQYF. The chain couples TRBV29-1 to TRBJ2-7, with D possibly matching TRBD2 (5 bases). The germline gives CDR1 SQVTM, CDR2 ANQGSEA. The V gene lost 2 bases and the J gene lost 1 base, with 9 bases spanning the gap. This CDR3 is built from 13 residues.